This TCR beta chain stems from a study of blood T cell repertoires in COVID-19. Germline-derived CDR1 and CDR2 are MNHEY and SVGAGI. This CDR3 has 14 amino acids. The V gene lost 3 bases and the J gene lost 4 bases, with 12 bases spanning the gap. Here immunoSEQ multiplex PCR was the method, and the copy in TCRdb shows in-frame clones only, minus some. The sample lists some 60,000 clones; under 90% were seen once. The chain combines TRBV6-5 with TRBJ1-1; a possible D gene is TRBD1 (5 bases). This TCR was sampled from a woman aged 80 or older with active or convalescent COVID-19. The sequenced material came from peripheral blood. This chain's CDR3 is CASSYSGLATEAFF. The CDR3 nucleotides are TGTGCCAGCAGTTATTCAGGGTTGGCCACTGAAGCTTTCTTT.